This T cell receptor (beta chain) was sequenced during a study of blood T cell repertoires in COVID-19 (dated by TCRdb to between 2020 and 2021). Context from the whole study: Collaborator samples came from the United States, Italy and Spain and covered acute and convalescent phases of COVID-19. Samples were obtained from the ongoing ImmuneRACE study (first 160 participants) and from about 1,300 subjects provided by 6 global collaborators. The material from the prospective study consisted of cDNA or gDNA derived from T cells, B-cell-depleted T cells, or PBMCs. HLA class I and class II types, where available, came from metadata supplied by the sample provider rather than from assay-based typing. The sample metadata nearly always contained a de-identified subject ID, COVID-19 status, age in years and sex. A freely available public database, intended as a resource for researchers studying the immune response to SARS-CoV-2, is where the repertoires were released. Deeply sampled blood TCRbeta repertoires from subjects exposed to, actively infected with, or recovered from COVID-19 were included in the dataset.

V is pruned by 4 bases and J by 0 bases, leaving 18 bases of the junction without a gene match. CDR1 and CDR2 are drawn from the germline V gene: SGHDT, YYEEEE. The cysteine opens and the phenylalanine closes a CDR3 of 19 amino acids. Solely the CDR3 DNA is kept, with 57 bases framed from the first base. The sample holds a few counts of this clone. Its antigen has not been determined. No base quality information exists; no much larger clone differs at one position. General conclusions and limits of the study: The quantity of clinical and demographic metadata differed by source and by participant and was supplied without curation.

TCRbeta CDR3 regions were amplified from genomic DNA using the immunoSEQ Assay, a bias-controlled multiplex PCR. Turning to the authors' computational methods: Nucleated cell counts per sample were estimated from amplification of reference gene primers within the assay. To quantify the absolute abundance of each unique TCRbeta CDR3 rearrangement, sequence reads were collapsed and filtered. For each sample, productive Simpson clonality was calculated by taking the square root of Simpson's diversity index across productive rearrangements. This immuneACCESS table, as held by TCRdb, lists in-frame sequences with V and J called but not all clones. Of the missing ones, under half trace to an unresolved V gene in checked studies; the others have no known cause. V and J calls and clone size are given by that table; D and trimming were obtained from the DNA. This sample is represented by fewer than 300,000 clones; around nine tenths of them were singletons. The ten largest account for 0.95% to 1.3% of the sample.

Participants in the prospective study were aged about 18 to 95 years, lived in 20 to 25 United States geographic areas, and enrolled through a virtual design. Cohort assignment in the prospective study relied on participant-reported clinical history from a screening survey and a study questionnaire. Recovered participants in ImmuneRACE Cohort 3 were defined by two consecutive negative NP/OP PCR tests, clearance by a healthcare professional, or resolution of symptoms. Each participant in the prospective study had whole blood, serum and a nasopharyngeal or oropharyngeal swab collected by mobile phlebotomists. Participants in the prospective study had the option to provide additional blood draws and questionnaires over a roughly two-month period. Blood samples from the prospective study were shipped frozen or at room temperature prior to DNA extraction.

This sequence uses TRBV5-6 and TRBJ2-7, with 8 bases matching TRBD2. The receptor was isolated from a woman aged 30 to 39 who had recovered from COVID-19. Sequenced material: PBMCs or T cells enriched from blood (not recorded which). This receptor carries the CDR3 CASSPPRSGSGRVSYEQYF. The DNA reads TGTGCCAGCAGCCCTCCTCGGAGTGGGAGCGGGAGAGTCTCCTACGAGCAGTACTTC.